The clone carrying this TCR beta chain was observed a single time. This record belongs to a study of OX40 agonist ivuxolimab in advanced cancers. Study as a whole: Patients were infused with ivuxolimab every 2 weeks at 0.01 to 10 mg/kg. Three individuals attained partial responses, comprising one hepatocellular carcinoma case and two cutaneous melanoma cases.

The repertoire was sequenced with immunoSEQ multiplex PCR; TCRdb's copy has only in-frame clones and lacks some. The table shows around 30,000 clones, with roughly 83% occurring only once. Per germline, CDR1 MNHEY and CDR2 SVGAGI. The CDR3 is 14 amino acids. V was trimmed by 0 bases and J by 3 bases, leaving 7 bases between them. The sequence came from an adult with an advanced solid tumor such as melanoma, head and neck, liver or kidney cancer. The sequenced sample was CD4+ or CD8+ T cells sorted from blood, obtained in a trial of the OX40 agonist ivuxolimab. The rearrangement joins TRBV6-5 to TRBJ2-3; D is ambiguous. The CDR3 protein is CASSYSSQTDTQYF. The CDR3 DNA follows: TGTGCCAGCAGTTACTCGTCACAAACAGATACGCAGTATTTT.